Following are 27 T cell receptor beta chains from one sample sequenced in a study of blood T cell repertoires in COVID-19. Data came from immunoSEQ multiplex PCR; TCRdb stores just in-frame clones and leaves some out. The sample consists of roughly 160,000 clones, over 70% of them appearing once. Material: PBMCs or T cells enriched from blood (not recorded which). All receptors derive from a woman between 55 and 75 years old who had recovered from COVID-19.

The chain is built from TRBV19 and TRBJ1-1; D is perhaps TRBD1 (6 bases). The CDR3 length is 16 residues. V shed 7 bases and J shed 0 bases, with 18 bases lying between them. Per the germline V gene, CDR1 is LNHDA and CDR2 is SQIVND (reference sequence). CDR3 region: CASKLSGTPMNTEAFF. The CDR3 DNA sequence: TGTGCCAGTAAACTCTCCGGGACACCAATGAACACTGAAGCTTTCTTT.

The chain is built from TRBV18 and TRBJ2-3, with 8 bases identical to TRBD1. Trimming cost V 0 bases and J 0 bases; bases outside gene matches: 5. The CDR3 is made up of 17 amino acids. Germline values: CDR1 KGHSH, CDR2 LQKENI. CDR3 coding DNA: TGTGCCAGCTCACCACCGGCAGGGGGCCTAAGCACAGATACGCAGTATTTT. Translation: CASSPPAGGLSTDTQYF.

The chain employs TRBV30 and TRBJ1-4; the match to TRBD1 covers 9 bases. The germline V gene encodes CDR1 GTSNPN and CDR2 SVGIG (reference sequence). With 3 bases clipped from V and 3 bases from J, the junction kept 11 bases outside the gene matches. CDR3 length: 17 residues. The CDR3 here is CAWRKQGARGSNEKLFF. CDR3 DNA sequence: TGTGCCTGGAGAAAACAGGGGGCTCGAGGGTCTAATGAAAAACTGTTTTTT.

This chain uses TRBV18 with TRBJ2-1; 9 bases line up with TRBD2. J gave up 7 bases and V 0 bases, and 4 bases lay outside the gene matches. This CDR3 is built from 15 residues. The germline V gene has CDR1 KGHSH and CDR2 LQKENI. The CDR3 reads CASSPPGGGGNEQFF. The CDR3 DNA reads TGTGCCAGCTCACCACCTGGCGGGGGGGGTAATGAGCAGTTCTTC. Using reference TRBV18 and TRBJ2-1 for the parts outside the CDR3, the full variable domain is NAGVMQNPRHLVRRRGQEARLRCSPMKGHSHVYWYRQLPEEGLKFMVYLQKENIIDESGMPKERFSAEFPKEGPSILRIQQVVRGDSAAYFCASSPPGGGGNEQFFGPGTRLTVL.

This chain links TRBV5-4 with TRBJ2-7; 7 bases map to TRBD1. The junction had 5 bases not matched to a gene; V was cut back by 4 bases and J by 1 base. The CDR3 is 14 residues long. Looked up from germline, CDR1 is SGHNT and CDR2 is YYREEE (reference sequence). DNA for the CDR3: TGTGCCAGCAGCCCACCGACAGGGTCCTACGAGCAGTACTTC. This codes for CASSPPTGSYEQYF.

J is TRBJ2-7 and V is TRBV24-1; possible D gene TRBD1, 6 bases. The V gene lost 2 bases and the J gene lost 5 bases, with 18 bases spanning the gap. The V gene's germline CDR1 is KGHDR and CDR2 SFDVKD. The CDR3 totals 16 residues. CDR3 in DNA: TGTGCCACCAGTGATTCTTTGGGGACATCCTTCCACGAGCAGTACTTC. Encoded protein: CATSDSLGTSFHEQYF.

The V call is TRBV12-5, the J call TRBJ1-5; D may be TRBD1 (5 bases). The germline V gene has CDR1 LGHNT and CDR2 FRNRAP. The V gene lost 5 bases and the J gene lost 6 bases, with 17 bases spanning the gap. This CDR3 comprises 15 residues. In DNA form, the CDR3 reads TGTGCTAGTGGTGCCGGGACTGACTCCTCTCAGCCCCAGCATTTT. Protein: CASGAGTDSSQPQHF.

Details on this clone: In the same sample, other DNA sequences code for this CDR3. The chain carries TRBV6-5 and TRBJ1-1; TRBD1 agrees at 8 bases. The V segment lost 6 bases and the J segment 1 base; nucleotides outside the gene matches: 7. Germline-derived CDR1 and CDR2 are MNHEY and SVGAGI. The CDR3 length is 15 residues. The CDR3 DNA is TGTGCCAGCAGCAGTCCCGGGACAGGGAACACTGAAGCTTTCTTT. This translates into CASSSPGTGNTEAFF.

V is TRBV4-1 and J is TRBJ2-7, with 7 bases aligning to TRBD1. The CDR3 is made up of 13 amino acids. In germline, CDR1 is MGHRA, CDR2 YSYEKL. Trimming cost V 6 bases and J 6 bases; bases outside gene matches: 8. The CDR3 DNA reads TGCGCCAGCAGGAAAACAGGGGCCTCCGAGCAGTACTTC. Translated, it gives CASRKTGASEQYF.

A few counts support this clone. The CDR3 reads CASRGKGGEAFF. For the CDR3, the DNA is TGCGCCAGCAGAGGGAAGGGAGGGGAAGCTTTCTTT. The rearrangement joins TRBV10-2 to TRBJ1-1; D is unresolved. CDR1 and CDR2 (germline): WSHSY, SAAADI. The CDR3 is 12 residues long. Trimming removed 6 bases at V and 8 bases at J, with 13 bases between.

The rearrangement links TRBV5-6 to TRBJ2-1, with TRBD2 identical over 7 bases. The CDR3 length is 13 residues. Germline lookup yields CDR1 SGHDT and CDR2 YYEEEE. Unmatched junction bases numbered 8, after V lost 4 bases and J lost 10 bases. DNA of the CDR3: TGTGCCAGCAGCGCGGGGACTACCCAAGAGCAGTTCTTC. This gives the protein CASSAGTTQEQFF.

Concerning this clone: The same CDR3 arises from other DNA sequences in this sample as well. V and J are TRBV3-1 (or the pseudogene TRBV3-2) and TRBJ1-5; no clear D gene. Trimming stripped 1 base from V and 4 bases from J, with 8 bases between. Germline CDR1 LGHDT, CDR2 YNNKEL (reference sequence). The length of the CDR3 is 14 residues. CDR3: CASSQARGNQPQHF. The DNA of the CDR3 is TGTGCCAGCAGCCAAGCTCGAGGAAATCAGCCCCAGCATTTT.

This chain's CDR3 is CASSQGLAVFQETQYF. In nucleotides, the CDR3 is TGTGCCAGCAGCCAAGGGCTAGCGGTCTTCCAAGAGACCCAGTACTTC. This chain links TRBV14 with TRBJ2-5; the match to TRBD2 covers 7 bases. Trimming removed 1 base from V and 1 base from J; junction bases left unmatched: 6. The CDR3 is 16 amino acids. The germline gives CDR1 SGHDN, CDR2 FVKESK.

The rearrangement links TRBV5-1 to TRBJ2-7, with 9 bases identical to TRBD1. There are 15 residues in the CDR3. Germline loops: CDR1 SGHRS, CDR2 YFSETQ. With 0 bases clipped from V and 8 bases from J, the junction kept 9 bases outside the gene matches. This CDR3 reads CASSLGGQGSYKQYF. CDR3 nucleotide sequence: TGCGCCAGCAGCTTGGGAGGACAGGGGAGCTATAAGCAGTACTTC.

The gene calls are TRBV19 and TRBJ2-1, with D possibly being TRBD1 (5 bases). V lost 10 bases, J lost 1 base, and 17 bases lay in between. From germline, CDR1 is LNHDA and CDR2 SQIVND (reference sequence). CDR3 length equals 15 residues. This chain's CDR3 is CATRRGRNSYNEQFF. In DNA, the CDR3 is TGTGCCACTCGTAGGGGTCGCAATTCCTACAATGAGCAGTTCTTC.

To note about this clone: Other DNA sequences in the sample encode the same CDR3. The chain uses TRBV7-8 and TRBJ1-5; D may be TRBD1 (5 bases). Deletions cut 1 base from V and 5 bases from J, with 9 bases between. The CDR3 sequence is 14 residues long. Per the germline V gene, CDR1 is SGHVS and CDR2 is FQNEAQ. CDR3 bases: TGTGCCAGCAGCTTAGGCCAGGGCCATCAGCCCCAGCATTTT. This codes for CASSLGQGHQPQHF.

The chain recombines TRBV11-3 with TRBJ1-4; D perhaps matches TRBD1 (6 bases). Germline V CDR1 and CDR2: SGHNT, YENEEA. The CDR3 has 20 amino acids. V was pared by 5 bases and J by 9 bases, with 34 bases between. CDR3 residues: CASSLRERGPGATGGQKLFF. In DNA form, the CDR3 reads TGTGCCAGCAGCCTACGCGAGCGGGGGCCAGGGGCGACAGGCGGCCAAAAACTGTTTTTT. Variable domain in full (rest from reference TRBV11-3 and TRBJ1-4): EAGVVQSPRYKIIEKKQPVAFWCNPISGHNTLYWYLQNLGQGPELLIRYENEEAVDDSQLPKDRFSAERLKGVDSTLKIQPAELGDSAVYLCASSLRERGPGATGGQKLFFGSGTQLSVL.

For this clone: This CDR3 is also generated by other DNA sequences in the sample. This sequence joins TRBV5-6 and TRBJ2-5, with 11 bases aligning to TRBD2. Germline values: CDR1 SGHDT, CDR2 YYEEEE. This CDR3 spans 16 amino acids. The junction had 7 bases not matched to a gene; V was cut back by 4 bases and J by 2 bases. CDR3 sequence: CASSKGLAGGQETQYF. CDR3 DNA: TGTGCCAGCAGCAAAGGTCTAGCGGGGGGACAAGAGACCCAGTACTTC. The full variable domain, in which reference TRBV5-6 and TRBJ2-5 provide the parts outside the CDR3, is DAGVTQSPTHLIKTRGQQVTLRCSPKSGHDTVSWYQQALGQGPQFIFQYYEEEERQRGNFPDRFSGHQFPNYSSELNVNALLLGDSALYLCASSKGLAGGQETQYFGPGTRLLVL.

The chain combines TRBV5-1 with TRBJ1-6, with 10 bases fitting TRBD1. The CDR3 totals 16 residues. CDR1 is SGHRS and CDR2 is YFSETQ in the germline V gene. V lost 0 bases to trimming and J lost 9 bases; unmatched junction nucleotides: 6. CDR3 sequence: CASSLGGQGDSSPLHF. DNA of the CDR3: TGCGCCAGCAGCTTGGGAGGACAGGGGGATAGTTCACCCCTCCACTTT.

This chain uses TRBV5-6 with TRBJ2-5; TRBD2 might be the D (6 bases). This CDR3 spans 14 amino acids. Germline values: CDR1 SGHDT, CDR2 YYEEEE. V lost 4 bases to trimming and J lost 2 bases, with 12 bases between them. In DNA, the CDR3 is TGTGCCAGCAGCGGGATGGCGGGGCAAGAGACCCAGTACTTC. It yields the protein CASSGMAGQETQYF.

Note on this clone: This specimen includes other DNA sequences encoding the same CDR3. The chain recombines TRBV6-2 or TRBV6-3 with TRBJ2-3, with D perhaps matching TRBD2 (6 bases). The CDR3 extends over 14 amino acids. Germline V gives CDR1 MNHEY, CDR2 SVGEGT. Trimming left V 2 bases short and J 3 bases short, with 9 bases between. This chain's CDR3 is CASSYGGRTDTQYF. The CDR3 DNA is TGTGCCAGCAGTTACGGGGGGAGAACAGATACGCAGTATTTT.

The chain couples TRBV2 to TRBJ2-2; tentative D call: TRBD2 (6 bases). The CDR3 spans 18 residues. V was cut by 6 bases and J by 0 bases, with 20 bases left in between. Germline CDR1 is SNHLY and CDR2 is FYNNEI. The CDR3 protein is CASRTEWEEPANTGELFF. CDR3 DNA: TGTGCCAGCAGGACAGAGTGGGAGGAGCCTGCGAACACCGGGGAGCTGTTTTTT.

The chain uses TRBV5-1 and TRBJ2-4; the match to TRBD2 covers 11 bases. V was clipped by 4 bases and J by 6 bases; unmatched bases: 9. The CDR3 has 16 residues. Per the germline V gene, CDR1 is SGHRS and CDR2 is YFSETQ. This chain's CDR3 is CASSISGGADSNIQYF. The DNA of the CDR3 is TGCGCCAGCAGCATTAGCGGGGGGGCTGATTCAAACATTCAGTACTTC.

In this sample, this clone turned up once. The CDR3 DNA sequence: TGTGCCAGCAGACGTAAAAGACAGGGATCCTACGAGCAGTACTTC. Translating gives CASRRKRQGSYEQYF. The chain is built from TRBV13 and TRBJ2-7; 7 nucleotides align to TRBD1. Trimming took 6 bases from V and 1 from J; bases not matched to a gene: 9. CDR1 and CDR2 (germline): PRHDT, FYEKMQ (reference sequence). The CDR3 is made up of 15 amino acids.

The CDR3 loop is CASSADRMVDNEQFF. The CDR3 nucleotides are TGTGCCAGCAGCGCCGACAGGATGGTCGACAATGAGCAGTTCTTC. This chain uses TRBV7-2 with TRBJ2-1; D may be TRBD1 (6 bases). The V gene lost 5 bases and the J gene lost 5 bases, with 16 bases spanning the gap. Germline V lookup: CDR1 SGHTA, CDR2 FQGNSA. This CDR3 spans 15 amino acids.

The J gene is TRBJ1-5, the V gene TRBV6-1; D is unresolved. CDR1 is MNHNS and CDR2 is SASEGT in the germline V gene. This CDR3 is built from 15 residues. V was shortened by 3 bases and J by 1 base, with 10 bases between the two germline ends. CDR3 coding DNA: TGTGCCAGCAGTGACGAGTGGTTGAGCAATCAGCCCCAGCATTTT. It encodes CASSDEWLSNQPQHF.

The rearrangement joins TRBV11-3 to TRBJ2-3; 8 nucleotides align to TRBD2. This CDR3 comprises 15 residues. J lost 1 base, V lost 0 bases, and 0 bases had no gene match. The V gene's germline CDR1 is SGHNT and CDR2 YENEEA. For the CDR3, the DNA is TGTGCCAGCAGCTTAGATAGCGGGGGCACAGATACGCAGTATTTT. This encodes CASSLDSGGTDTQYF.